This T cell receptor (beta chain) was observed in a study of T-cell memory formation after mild COVID-19 (dated by TCRdb to about 2021). In the study overall: TCR sequence clusters from the two donors were largely donor specific. In a couple of donors, T-cell clones that expanded and contracted after mild COVID-19 were followed by sequencing TCRalpha and TCRbeta repertoires longitudinally. Two young, previously healthy adult volunteers made up the cohort, one male and one female. The paper's findings and limits, for the study overall: SARS-CoV-2 specificity was not confirmed for the second-wave clones peaking on day 37. Contracting CD4+ clones were located mainly in the CM and EM memory subsets, whereas CD8+ clones were found to be enriched in EMRA. Only a couple of mild cases were covered in the study, and larger cohorts including severe cases with pre-infection samples were considered necessary. From day 15 to 85, contracting clones showed balanced CD4/CD8 phenotypes, whereas a second wave of clones that expanded from day 15 to 37 leaned towards CD4+. Some responding clones were detected in pre-infection memory, which suggested that pre-existing cross-reactive memory T cells had joined the SARS-CoV-2 response.

Instrument on record: Illumina NovaSeq 6000. TCRalpha and TCRbeta cDNA libraries were built by 5'RACE with constant-segment primers, adding sample barcodes and unique molecular identifiers. Trizol reagent was used to extract RNA from every sample. Library amplification was performed in two PCR steps, and a second sample barcode and Illumina TruSeq adapters were introduced in the second step. Sequencing of libraries was performed on an Illumina NovaSeq with 2 x 150 bp paired-end reads. The original methods were these. The reads were demultiplexed and collapsed into UMI-guided consensus sequences using migec v1.2.7. Using mixcr v2.1.11, UMI consensuses were aligned to TRA and TRB V and J templates and then assembled into clonotypes. Clonotypes were classified as expanded or contracted when called significant by both edgeR and NoisET, with noise models trained on biological replicates. For edgeR calls, a false discovery rate-adjusted p below 0.01 and a log2 fold-change threshold of 1 were applied. As an exploratory analysis of dynamics, max-normalized trajectories of the 1000 most abundant clonotypes were examined with PCA combined with hierarchical clustering. Separately sequenced CD4+ and CD8+ repertoires were used to assign the CD4 or CD8 phenotype of responding clones. In TCRdb, the public reads were trimmed at Q25 with fastp and aligned with MiXCR, with productive beta chains retained. Every CDR3 protein is listed once, alongside the most common genes and DNA of its rows. The authors' filters were not applied to this entry. Recorded for this sample are some 440,000 distinct CDR3 sequences; around a quarter of them occurred a single time. Roughly an eighth of the sample lies in the top ten.

PBMCs were isolated by Ficoll-Paque density gradient centrifugation. Notes on this clonotype: It has no known antigen specificity. Base qualities are not at hand, and no much larger clone is one base apart.

The CDR3, cysteine through phenylalanine, is 15 amino acids long. Just CDR3 DNA is preserved here, 45 bases in frame from base 1. V and J lose 0 bases and 0 bases, and a span of 7 bases separates them. The germline V gene gives CDR1 as SGHDT and CDR2 as YYEEEE. The sequence came from an adult woman who had mild COVID-19 (a few samples of this study predate the infection). The sample titles of this study are shuffled in the database, so cell type and time point are left out; the donor was told from shared clones. The specimen was PBMCs or a T cell subset sorted from them (not recorded which). The chain is made from TRBV5-6 and TRBJ2-1; the D gene is perhaps TRBD1, on 6 matching bases. The DNA reads as follows: TGTGCCAGCAGCTTGGGGACAGTCTCCTACAATGAGCAGTTCTTC. Translated, this is CASSLGTVSYNEQFF. Outside the CDR3, residues come from the reference TRBV5-6 and TRBJ2-1 proteins, so the full variable domain is: DAGVTQSPTHLIKTRGQQVTLRCSPKSGHDTVSWYQQALGQGPQFIFQYYEEEERQRGNFPDRFSGHQFPNYSSELNVNALLLGDSALYLCASSLGTVSYNEQFFGPGTRLTVL.